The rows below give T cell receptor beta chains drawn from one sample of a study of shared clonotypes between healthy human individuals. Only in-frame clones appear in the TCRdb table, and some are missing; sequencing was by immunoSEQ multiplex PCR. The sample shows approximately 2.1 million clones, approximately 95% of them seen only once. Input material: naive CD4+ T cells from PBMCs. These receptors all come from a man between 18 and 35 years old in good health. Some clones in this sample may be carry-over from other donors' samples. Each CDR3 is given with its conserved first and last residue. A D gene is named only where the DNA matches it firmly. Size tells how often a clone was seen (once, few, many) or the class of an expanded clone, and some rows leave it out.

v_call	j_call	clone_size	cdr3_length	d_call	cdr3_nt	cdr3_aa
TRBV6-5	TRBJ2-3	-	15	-	TGTGCCAGCAGTTTCCGGGGCCTGAGCACAGATACGCAGTATTTT	CASSFRGLSTDTQYF
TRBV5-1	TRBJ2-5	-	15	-	TGCGCCAGCAGCTCGATAAGCGGGCACCAAGAGACCCAGTACTTC	CASSSISGHQETQYF
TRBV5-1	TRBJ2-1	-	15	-	TGCGCCAGCAGCTTGGAAAGCTTATCCTACAATGAGCAGTTCTTC	CASSLESLSYNEQFF
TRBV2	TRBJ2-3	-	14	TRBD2	TGTGCCAGCCGCCCTAGCGGGAGGGGAGATACGCAGTATTTT	CASRPSGRGDTQYF
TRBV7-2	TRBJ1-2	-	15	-	TGTGCCAGCAGCTTAGTTTCGGGGATTGACTATGGCTACACCTTC	CASSLVSGIDYGYTF
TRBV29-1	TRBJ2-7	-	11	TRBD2	TGCAGCGTTCACAGAGCGGGGGAGCAGTACTTC	CSVHRAGEQYF
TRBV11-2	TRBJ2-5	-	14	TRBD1	TGTGCCAGCGTGGGACAGCCGATTCAAGAGACCCAGTACTTC	CASVGQPIQETQYF
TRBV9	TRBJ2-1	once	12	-	TGTGCCAGCAGCTGGGGTTGGAATGAGCAGTTCTTC	CASSWGWNEQFF
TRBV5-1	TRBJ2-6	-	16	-	TGCGCCAGCAGCTTATCTTCCGGAGGCTGGGCCAACGTCCTGACTTTC	CASSLSSGGWANVLTF
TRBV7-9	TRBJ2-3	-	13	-	TGTGCCAGCAGCTGGGACACCACAGATACGCAGTATTTT	CASSWDTTDTQYF
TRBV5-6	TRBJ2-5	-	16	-	TGTGCCAGCAGCGCCATGGGGGGGGCGCGACGGGAGACCCAGTACTTC	CASSAMGGARRETQYF
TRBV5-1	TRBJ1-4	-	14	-	TGCGCCAGCAGCTCCCAGGGAGTCGGGGAAAAACTGTTTTTT	CASSSQGVGEKLFF
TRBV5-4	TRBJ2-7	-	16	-	TGTGCCAGCAGCTTGGCGGGCGGGATGTTCGTCTACGAGCAGTACTTC	CASSLAGGMFVYEQYF
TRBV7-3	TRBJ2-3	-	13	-	TGTGCCAGCAGCAAACTCGCCACAGATACGCAGTATTTT	CASSKLATDTQYF
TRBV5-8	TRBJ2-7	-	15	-	TGTGCCAGCAGTTCCCTAGGGGCTAGGGGCTACGAGCAGTACTTC	CASSSLGARGYEQYF
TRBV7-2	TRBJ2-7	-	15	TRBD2	TGTGCCAGCAGATCCGGGACTAGCGGCCTATACGAGCAGTACTTC	CASRSGTSGLYEQYF
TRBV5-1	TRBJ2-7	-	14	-	TGCGCCAGCAGCTTAACCAGGAGGAGAGACGAGCAGTACTTC	CASSLTRRRDEQYF
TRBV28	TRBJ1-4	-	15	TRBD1	TGTGCCAGCCGGGGACAGGGGGCGTACAGGGAAAAACTGTTTTTT	CASRGQGAYREKLFF
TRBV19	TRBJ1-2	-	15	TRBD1	TGTGCCAGTAGCTTACGAGACAGGGCCTACTATGGCTACACCTTC	CASSLRDRAYYGYTF
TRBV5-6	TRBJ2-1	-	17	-	TGTGCCAGCAGCTTGGTGGATATTGCTACCTCGTACAATGAGCAGTTCTTC	CASSLVDIATSYNEQFF
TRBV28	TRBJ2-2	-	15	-	TGTGCCAGCAGTCAACTCGGGTCTGTTGACGGGGAGCTGTTTTTT	CASSQLGSVDGELFF
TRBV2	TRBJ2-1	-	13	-	TGTGCCAGCAGTGAAGCGAGGCACAATGAGCAGTTCTTC	CASSEARHNEQFF